This TCR beta chain was obtained from a study of CD8+ T cells in alopecia areata. RNA was extracted and reverse transcribed into cDNA as the sequencing template. The table came from immunoSEQ multiplex PCR; TCRdb's copy has only in-frame clones and leaves some out. The data show 200,000 to 250,000 clones, around three fifths seen once. This clone has just a few counts. Peripheral blood, together with lesional scalp punch biopsies, was collected from alopecia areata patients. Sorting separated CD4+ and CD8+ T cells out of PBMCs. This TCR came from a human donor with alopecia areata. The source was CD4+ T cells sorted from blood, collected at week 0.

The CDR3 DNA reads TGCGCCAGCAGCCGGGGAGCCTCCAATGAGCAGTTCTTC. Its protein is CASSRGASNEQFF. V is TRBV5-1 and J is TRBJ2-1; perhaps TRBD2 as D (5 bases). The germline V gene has CDR1 SGHRS and CDR2 YFSETQ. V lost 4 bases, J lost 6 bases, and 11 bases lay in between. The CDR3 loop spans 13 amino acids.